What follows are 17 T cell receptor beta chains derived from one specimen sequenced in a study of neoadjuvant anti-PD-1 for oral cavity cancer. The sample's time point: after neoadjuvant nivolumab, at surgical resection. TCRdb's table, derived via immunoSEQ multiplex PCR, lists solely in-frame clones and lacks some. This table holds 55,000 to 75,000 clones, roughly nine tenths found once. The sample was PBMCs, taken after nivolumab (anti-PD-1) treatment. Receptors were obtained from a person between 35 and 79 years old with oral cavity squamous cell carcinoma.

The rearrangement uses TRBV28 and TRBJ2-6; D perhaps matches TRBD1 (6 bases). There are 17 residues in the CDR3. Germline CDR1 is MDHEN and CDR2 is SYDVKM. Trimming left V 3 bases short and J 0 bases short, with 12 bases between. The CDR3 sequence: CASSFTGQISGANVLTF. In DNA form, the CDR3 reads TGTGCCAGCAGTTTTACGGGACAAATCTCTGGGGCCAACGTCCTGACTTTC. Supplemented by reference TRBV28 and TRBJ2-6, the full variable domain reads DVKVTQSSRYLVKRTGEKVFLECVQDMDHENMFWYRQDPGLGLRLIYFSYDVKMKEKGDIPEGYSVSREKKERFSLILESASTNQTSMYLCASSFTGQISGANVLTFGAGSRLTVL.

The table lists this clone with a count of one. The V and J genes are TRBV5-1 and TRBJ1-3, with D tentatively TRBD1 (6 bases). Trimming shortened V by 2 bases and J by 3 bases, and 6 bases separated the two germline ends. From germline, CDR1 is SGHRS and CDR2 YFSETQ. This CDR3 has 13 residues. For the CDR3, the DNA is TGCGCCAGCAGCTTACAGGGTGGAAACACCATATATTTT. Residues: CASSLQGGNTIYF.

The gene calls are TRBV4-1 and TRBJ2-7, with TRBD1 matching over 7 bases. There are 16 residues in the CDR3. CDR1 and CDR2 (germline): MGHRA, YSYEKL. With V trimmed by 1 base and J by 4 bases, 10 bases remained unmatched. The CDR3 DNA is TGCGCCAGCAGCCAAGTGCCCGGACAGGTTCGGTACGAGCAGTACTTC. The encoded protein is CASSQVPGQVRYEQYF.

The chain has TRBV11-1 and TRBJ2-1, with D possibly being TRBD1 or TRBD2 (5 bases each). V dropped 5 bases and J dropped 4 bases, with 12 bases sitting between them. The CDR3 totals 14 residues. Germline CDR1 SGHAT, CDR2 FQDESV (reference sequence). CDR3 residues: CASSPRGEYNEQFF. The CDR3 region has the DNA TGTGCCAGCAGCCCCCGGGGCGAATACAATGAGCAGTTCTTC.

The genes are TRBV6-1 and TRBJ1-5, with D perhaps matching TRBD1 (6 bases). The CDR3 is made up of 15 amino acids. Trimming took 5 bases from V and 2 from J, leaving 13 bases between them. CDR1 and CDR2 (germline): MNHNS, SASEGT. In nucleotides, the CDR3 is TGTGCCAGCAGTCCAGGGGCGGTTGGCAATCAGCCCCAGCATTTT. Translating gives CASSPGAVGNQPQHF.

CDR3 nucleotides: TGTGCCAGTAGTTTTGGGACAGGACAGGGCCACACCGGGGAGCTGTTTTTT. This codes for CASSFGTGQGHTGELFF. The rearrangement uses TRBV19 and TRBJ2-2; 8 bases match TRBD1. Germline assignment: CDR1 LNHDA and CDR2 SQIVND (reference sequence). There are 17 residues in the CDR3. After removal of 5 bases from V and 3 bases from J, the junction contained 11 bases not matched to a gene.

This clone was seen a handful of times. This chain connects TRBV4-1 to TRBJ1-5, with D uncertain. Per germline, CDR1 MGHRA and CDR2 YSYEKL. The CDR3 is made up of 16 amino acids. Deletions cut 1 base from V and 1 base from J, with 11 bases between. CDR3 bases: TGCGCCAGCAGCCAAGTGGCATCTCGGAGCAATCAGCCCCAGCATTTT. The encoded protein is CASSQVASRSNQPQHF.

This chain uses TRBV28 with TRBJ2-7, with 8 bases fitting TRBD1. With V trimmed by 6 bases and J by 2 bases, 6 bases remained unmatched. Germline CDR1 and CDR2: MDHEN and SYDVKM. The CDR3 has 14 amino acids. The CDR3 reads CASRLTGVTYEQYF. The CDR3, as DNA: TGTGCCAGCAGACTGACAGGGGTTACCTACGAGCAGTACTTC.

The genes are TRBV19 and TRBJ1-5; no clear D. The CDR3 consists of 17 residues. V was cut by 5 bases and J by 4 bases, with 21 bases left in between. The germline gives CDR1 LNHDA, CDR2 SQIVND (reference sequence). Here the CDR3 reads CASSPQWWSRSNQPQHF. CDR3 nucleotide sequence: TGTGCCAGTAGTCCCCAGTGGTGGAGTAGGAGTAATCAGCCCCAGCATTTT. Variable domain in full (rest from reference TRBV19 and TRBJ1-5): DGGITQSPKYLFRKEGQNVTLSCEQNLNHDAMYWYRQDPGQGLRLIYYSQIVNDFQKGDIAEGYSVSREKKESFPLTVTSAQKNPTAFYLCASSPQWWSRSNQPQHFGDGTRLSIL.

V is TRBV10-1 and J is TRBJ1-6; D is perhaps TRBD1 (6 bases). Between the trimmed V and J ends, which lost 6 bases and 3 bases, there was a span of 9 bases. Germline assignment: CDR1 WNHNN and CDR2 SYGVQD (reference sequence). This CDR3 is 14 amino acids long. Here the CDR3 DNA reads TGCGCCAGCAGCCGGGACAACTATAATTCACCCCTCCACTTT. Its translation is CASSRDNYNSPLHF.

There are many counts of this clone. V gene TRBV5-1 combines with J gene TRBJ1-1; D perhaps matches TRBD1 (6 bases). Trimming stripped 4 bases from V and 5 bases from J, with 24 bases between. This CDR3 region has 17 residues. Germline CDR1 and CDR2: SGHRS and YFSETQ. The chain's CDR3 is CASSVGVAGARETEAFF. CDR3 nucleotide sequence: TGCGCCAGCAGCGTGGGGGTGGCGGGGGCGCGGGAAACTGAAGCTTTCTTT.

The rearrangement uses TRBV7-6 and TRBJ1-5; possible D gene TRBD1, 5 bases. The CDR3 runs to 14 residues. The V end lost 4 bases, the J end lost 6 bases, and 13 bases lay between the germline ends. Per germline, CDR1 SGHVS and CDR2 FNYEAQ. DNA of the CDR3: TGTGCCAGCAGCTGGGGGGGGATTGGTCAGCCCCAGCATTTT. Its protein product is CASSWGGIGQPQHF.

The chain combines TRBV11-2 with TRBJ2-1; D unclear. V lost 0 bases and J 0 bases, leaving 6 bases between the germline ends. The CDR3 runs 15 residues. CDR1 SGHAT and CDR2 FQNNGV come from the germline V gene. CDR3 sequence (DNA): TGTGCCAGCAGCTTAGATCCTAGCTCCTACAATGAGCAGTTCTTC. Amino acid sequence: CASSLDPSSYNEQFF.

This rearrangement joins TRBV6-5 to TRBJ2-7; D not certain. CDR1 is MNHEY, CDR2 SVGAGI, per germline. V lost 5 bases and J 6 bases, leaving 14 bases between the germline ends. The CDR3 is 13 residues long. The CDR3 protein is CASSPHSFTEQYF. Written as DNA, the CDR3 is TGTGCCAGCAGTCCCCACTCCTTCACCGAGCAGTACTTC.

This sequence joins TRBV5-1 and TRBJ2-1; D is undetermined. Germline CDR1 and CDR2: SGHRS and YFSETQ. This CDR3 contains 15 residues. V was shortened by 3 bases and J by 8 bases, with 18 bases between the two germline ends. The DNA for the CDR3 is TGCGCCAGCAGCTCAGGAGCCGGCTTCGTCGATGAGCAGTTCTTC. Translated: CASSSGAGFVDEQFF.

The chain links TRBV5-1 to TRBJ1-5; TRBD1 agrees at 7 bases. In germline, CDR1 is SGHRS, CDR2 YFSETQ. The CDR3 is 14 amino acids. The J segment lost 5 bases and the V segment lost 3 bases, leaving 5 bases of the junction unmatched. The CDR3 region has the DNA TGCGCCAGCAGCTCGGGACAGATAGATCAGCCCCAGCATTTT. Translating it yields CASSSGQIDQPQHF.

This clone came up a few times. Its ends do not fully match the called genes, so a read error is possible. The rearrangement links TRBV5-1 to TRBJ1-1, with 8 bases lining up with TRBD1. The CDR3 loop spans 14 amino acids. Germline CDR1 reads SGHRS; CDR2 reads YFSETQ. Here the CDR3 reads CASRLGQENTEAFF. Here the CDR3 DNA reads TGCGCCAGCAGATTGGGACAGGAAAACACTGAAGCTTTCTTT.